The next 20 T cell receptor beta chains were all read from a single sample in a study of shared clonotypes between healthy human individuals (TCRdb year 2020). The library was generated by the immunoSEQ multiplex PCR assay. The source is immuneACCESS, and TCRdb retained only in-frame sequences with V and J called. Part of the clones is not carried over; for the studies checked, unresolved V genes explain less than half of this, and the remainder is unexplained. For this sample the table gives roughly 1 million clones, of which more than 65% were detected only once. The top ten constitute nearly 1.5% of the sample. The sample was memory CD4+ T cells sorted from blood. Sample cell subset or site, as interpreted from the label and publication: CD45RA-negative fraction. The receptor set was obtained from a man between 18 and 29 years old in good health.

On this clone: The sample has other DNA sequences that encode this CDR3 too. This chain links TRBV30 with TRBJ1-1; D unclear. Germline CDR1 is GTSNPN and CDR2 is SVGIG (reference sequence). The V and J ends lost 3 bases and 1 base respectively, with 9 bases between them. The CDR3 runs to 13 residues. The CDR3: CAWSVQENTEAFF. The DNA for the CDR3 is TGTGCCTGGAGCGTACAAGAGAACACTGAAGCTTTCTTT.

Concerning this clone: Other DNA variants within this sample encode the same CDR3. The V call is TRBV7-2, the J call TRBJ2-1; D call uncertain. V lost 2 bases, J lost 7 bases, and 3 bases lay in between. Germline V CDR1 and CDR2: SGHTA, FQGNSA. The CDR3 is 11 residues long. The chain's CDR3 is CASSLKNEQFF. CDR3 sequence (DNA): TGTGCCAGCAGCTTAAAGAATGAGCAGTTCTTC.

This clone was seen only once. The gene calls are TRBV7-6 and TRBJ2-1; TRBD2 matches at 11 bases. The J segment lost 3 bases and the V segment lost 1 base, leaving 2 bases of the junction unmatched. This CDR3 has 16 residues. Germline V CDR1 and CDR2: SGHVS, FNYEAQ. CDR3: CASSLVGTSGYNEQFF. DNA for the CDR3: TGTGCCAGCAGCTTAGTGGGGACTAGCGGCTACAATGAGCAGTTCTTC.

This sequence joins TRBV9 and TRBJ2-1; perhaps TRBD1 as D (7 bases). Deletions cut 3 bases from V and 0 bases from J, with 10 bases between. Germline CDR1 SGDLS, CDR2 YYNGEE. This CDR3 comprises 15 residues. As DNA, the CDR3 is TGTGCCAGCAGCGCAGGGGGGAACTCCTACAATGAGCAGTTCTTC. Translating gives CASSAGGNSYNEQFF.

J is TRBJ2-2 and V is TRBV19; no clear D gene. There are 16 residues in the CDR3. Trimming took off 5 bases at V and 6 bases at J, with 19 bases between the two ends. The V gene's germline CDR1 is LNHDA and CDR2 SQIVND (reference sequence). The DNA of the CDR3 is TGTGCCAGTAGTCCCGAGATGGGCGGTATCGCCGGGGAGCTGTTTTTT. This translates into CASSPEMGGIAGELFF. Combining the CDR3 with reference TRBV19 and TRBJ2-2 gives the whole variable domain DGGITQSPKYLFRKEGQNVTLSCEQNLNHDAMYWYRQDPGQGLRLIYYSQIVNDFQKGDIAEGYSVSREKKESFPLTVTSAQKNPTAFYLCASSPEMGGIAGELFFGEGSRLTVL.

The V call is TRBV30, the J call TRBJ2-7; D possibly corresponds to TRBD2 (6 bases). Germline loops: CDR1 GTSNPN, CDR2 SVGIG (reference sequence). This CDR3 has 14 residues. The V end was cut by 5 bases, the J end by 7 bases, with 21 bases between. The DNA of the CDR3 is TGTGCCTGGGGTTTAGGACTATCCAACCCAGAGCAGTACTTC. This translates into CAWGLGLSNPEQYF. Based on the CDR3 plus reference TRBV30 and TRBJ2-7, the full variable domain is SQTIHQWPATLVQPVGSPLSLECTVEGTSNPNLYWYRQAAGRGLQLLFYSVGIGQISSEVPQNLSASRPQDRQFILSSKKLLLSDSGFYLCAWGLGLSNPEQYFGPGTRLTVT.

This clone was counted a few times. This chain connects TRBV25-1 to TRBJ2-2; tentatively, D is TRBD2 (5 bases). The length of the CDR3 is 13 residues. V shed 6 bases and J shed 4 bases, with 9 bases lying between them. Germline V CDR1 and CDR2: MGHDK, SYGVNS. The CDR3 region has the DNA TGTGCCAGCAGAGGGAGTGGCACCGGGGAGCTGTTTTTT. Protein: CASRGSGTGELFF.

The chain is built from TRBV18 and TRBJ1-2; D perhaps matches TRBD1 (6 bases). Trimming cost V 3 bases and J 2 bases, with 13 bases left between them. CDR3 length equals 15 residues. Germline CDR1 and CDR2: KGHSH and LQKENI. The CDR3 region is CASSPPGGRNYGYTF. DNA of the CDR3: TGTGCCAGCTCACCGCCCGGGGGGCGAAACTATGGCTACACCTTC.

The gene calls are TRBV18 and TRBJ1-1; D is unresolved. The CDR3 is 16 residues long. Germline-derived CDR1 and CDR2 are KGHSH and LQKENI. V lost 3 bases and J lost 1, with 15 bases in between. The chain's CDR3 is CASSPALIAANTEAFF. The CDR3 region has the DNA TGTGCCAGCTCACCCGCCCTCATAGCGGCGAACACTGAAGCTTTCTTT.

The chain is built from TRBV5-8 and TRBJ1-1; 9 bases agree with TRBD1. The CDR3 totals 14 residues. The germline gives CDR1 SGHTS, CDR2 YDEGEE. V shed 5 bases, J shed 3 bases, and the junction held 5 bases outside the gene matches. The CDR3 sequence is CASRRDRVDTEAFF. CDR3 nucleotides: TGTGCCAGCAGACGGGACAGGGTGGACACTGAAGCTTTCTTT. Full variable domain (missing parts from reference TRBV5-8 and TRBJ1-1): EAGVTQSPTHLIKTRGQQATLRCSPISGHTSVYWYQQALGLGLQFLLWYDEGEERNRGNFPPRFSGRQFPNYSSELNVNALELEDSALYLCASRRDRVDTEAFFGQGTRLTVV.

The V call is TRBV5-1, the J call TRBJ2-2, with D perhaps TRBD1 (5 bases). Germline loops: CDR1 SGHRS, CDR2 YFSETQ. The CDR3 sequence is 14 residues long. Trimming took off 3 bases at V and 4 bases at J, with 10 bases between the two ends. The CDR3 DNA follows: TGCGCCAGCAGCTCAACAGGTTCCACCGGGGAGCTGTTTTTT. This gives the protein CASSSTGSTGELFF.

The chain employs TRBV5-1 and TRBJ2-3; a weak D match, TRBD1 (6 bases). The CDR3 length is 15 residues. CDR1 and CDR2 from the germline V gene are SGHRS and YFSETQ. The V end lost 4 bases, the J end lost 2 bases, and 14 bases lay between the germline ends. The CDR3 region is CASSPDSSITDTQYF. The CDR3 bases are TGCGCCAGCAGCCCGGACAGTTCAATCACAGATACGCAGTATTTT. Combining the CDR3 with reference TRBV5-1 and TRBJ2-3 gives the whole variable domain KAGVTQTPRYLIKTRGQQVTLSCSPISGHRSVSWYQQTPGQGLQFLFEYFSETQRNKGNFPGRFSGRQFSNSRSEMNVSTLELGDSALYLCASSPDSSITDTQYFGPGTRLTVL.

V gene TRBV5-1 combines with J gene TRBJ2-2; maybe TRBD2 (6 bases). Germline CDR1 and CDR2: SGHRS and YFSETQ. The CDR3 covers 16 residues. Deletions cut 0 bases from V and 5 bases from J, with 14 bases between. CDR3 amino acids: CASSLGDSLRTGELFF. The CDR3 DNA is TGCGCCAGCAGCTTGGGGGACTCCCTAAGGACCGGGGAGCTGTTTTTT.

This chain's CDR3 is CASSPGGGNQPQHF. CDR3 sequence (DNA): TGTGCCAGCAGCCCAGGGGGCGGCAATCAGCCCCAGCATTTT. The chain is built from TRBV11-2 and TRBJ1-5, with TRBD1 identical over 8 bases. Germline CDR1 is SGHAT and CDR2 is FQNNGV. The CDR3 has 14 amino acids. V gave up 5 bases and J gave up 2 bases; unmatched junction bases: 2.

The V call is TRBV5-6, the J call TRBJ1-2, with D perhaps matching TRBD1 (6 bases). The germline V and J ends were trimmed by 6 bases and 3 bases, with 15 bases remaining between them. This CDR3 is built from 14 residues. Germline V gene lookup returns CDR1 SGHDT and CDR2 YYEEEE. The CDR3 DNA sequence: TGTGCCAGCACCCTCGGGACATCCGACTATGGCTACACCTTC. It translates to CASTLGTSDYGYTF.

The chain is built from TRBV7-2 and TRBJ1-5; tentatively, D is TRBD1 (6 bases). The CDR3 is 15 residues long. V was pared by 5 bases and J by 4 bases, with 15 bases between. Per germline, CDR1 SGHTA and CDR2 FQGNSA. DNA of the CDR3: TGTGCCAGCAGCCGTCACAGGGATGGTAATCAGCCCCAGCATTTT. Translated, it gives CASSRHRDGNQPQHF.

In this sample, this clone turned up a few times. The CDR3 bases are TGTGCCAGCAGCTTCGACAGGGCGGGGGAGACCCAGTACTTC. Translation gives CASSFDRAGETQYF. V usage is TRBV11-2 and J usage is TRBJ2-5; tentatively, D is TRBD1 (7 bases). V was clipped by 3 bases and J by 5 bases, with 13 bases between them. Germline V lookup: CDR1 SGHAT, CDR2 FQNNGV. This CDR3 has 14 amino acids.

The chain combines TRBV29-1 with TRBJ2-2, with a tentative D call TRBD2 (5 bases). The CDR3 runs 15 residues. Deletions cut 3 bases from V and 4 bases from J, with 15 bases between. The germline V gene encodes CDR1 SQVTM and CDR2 ANQGSEA. The CDR3, as DNA: TGCAGCGTTGATGTGGCGGGTCTAAGCACCGGGGAGCTGTTTTTT. Amino acid sequence: CSVDVAGLSTGELFF.

This clone was counted between two and nine times. The chain couples TRBV10-2 to TRBJ2-3; D ambiguous. V was pared by 6 bases and J by 6 bases, with 7 bases between. The CDR3 loop spans 11 amino acids. Germline assignment: CDR1 WSHSY and CDR2 SAAADI. CDR3 amino acids: CASRYRDTQYF. In DNA form, the CDR3 reads TGCGCCAGCAGATATCGGGATACGCAGTATTTT.

The rearrangement links TRBV6-5 to TRBJ2-7, with 7 nucleotides matching TRBD1. The ends lost 6 bases at V and 0 bases at J; junction bases unmatched: 8. This CDR3 has 15 residues. CDR1 and CDR2 from the germline V gene are MNHEY and SVGAGI. CDR3 sequence reads: CASRLQGRGSYEQYF. The DNA for the CDR3 is TGTGCCAGCAGATTACAGGGGAGAGGCTCCTACGAGCAGTACTTC.